Listed below are T cell receptor beta chains from one sample, sequenced in a study of beta chain features in type 1 diabetes. The data were produced by immunoSEQ multiplex PCR, yet TCRdb's version contains in-frame clones alone and is incomplete. The table includes some 270,000 clones, about 8.5% detected once. The material sequenced was central memory CD4+ T cells from blood. The receptors derive from a woman aged 18-35 years in good health. CDR3s include the opening cysteine and the closing phenylalanine or tryptophan. The order of the fields is J gene, V gene, CDR3 protein.

J: TRBJ2-7; V: TRBV7-6; CDR3: CASSQMGEQYF
J: TRBJ1-2; V: TRBV11-2; CDR3: CASSPGTLKNYGYTF
J: TRBJ1-2; V: TRBV5-1; CDR3: CASGDRSLGYTF
J: TRBJ1-2; V: TRBV27; CDR3: CASSKPGTGVLGYTF
J: TRBJ1-1; V: TRBV7-9; CDR3: CASRNGQLNTEAFF
J: TRBJ1-6; V: TRBV7-9; CDR3: CASSQGVRSGSPLHF
J: TRBJ2-1; V: TRBV5-6; CDR3: CASSLGQYYNEQFF
J: TRBJ2-4; V: TRBV10-3; CDR3: CAISEALGIGAKNIQYF
J: TRBJ2-2; V: TRBV7-2; CDR3: CASSRLAGVGTGELFF
J: TRBJ1-1; V: TRBV18; CDR3: CASSRGTTEGTEAFF
J: TRBJ2-1; V: TRBV7-2; CDR3: CASSLVLLGNEQFF
J: TRBJ2-2; V: TRBV7-8; CDR3: CASSPPSVAGGDTGELFF
J: TRBJ1-2; V: TRBV28; CDR3: CASSKVRQAYYGYTF
J: TRBJ1-1; V: TRBV28; CDR3: CASSSTGTEAFF
J: TRBJ2-5; V: TRBV11-1; CDR3: CASSTGAFAQTQYF
J: TRBJ1-6; V: TRBV4-2; CDR3: CASSQELAGDLGSPLHF
J: TRBJ1-1; V: TRBV5-1; CDR3: CASSLGVLNTEAFF